This T cell receptor beta chain was recorded in a study of neoadjuvant anti-PD-1 for oral cavity cancer. Note on this clone: One junction end does not reproduce the germline sequence, and a read error may be involved.

Method: immunoSEQ multiplex PCR; TCRdb's copy keeps in-frame clones and lacks some. The data contain tens of thousands of clones, around 80% of them singletons. Sequenced here: PBMCs, sampled before nivolumab (anti-PD-1) treatment. The source is a person between 40 and 80 years old with oral cavity squamous cell carcinoma.

CDR3 protein: CASSSRTRTAGWGF. In DNA form, the CDR3 reads TGTGCCAGCAGCTCACGAACGAGGACTGCCGGCTGGGGGTTT. The chain couples TRBV7-2 to TRBJ2-3; TRBD1 or TRBD2 may be the D gene (5 bases each). The CDR3 has 14 residues. Germline CDR1 and CDR2: SGHTA and FQGNSA. Using reference TRBV7-2 and TRBJ2-3 for the parts outside the CDR3, the full variable domain is GAGVSQSPSNKVTEKGKDVELRCDPISGHTALYWYRQSLGQGLEFLIYFQGNSAPDKSGLPSDRFSAERTGGSVSTLTIQRTQQEDSAVYLCASSSRTRTAGWGFGPGTRLTVL.